This T cell receptor beta chain was profiled in a study of blood T cell repertoires in COVID-19. Study information: Collection of acute and convalescent COVID-19 samples took place in the United States, Italy and Spain. Sample material is recorded as cDNA or gDNA derived from T cells, B-cell-depleted T cells, or PBMCs.

Original methodology: The assay estimated nucleated cells by amplifying reference gene primers. The table came from immunoSEQ multiplex PCR; TCRdb's copy has only in-frame clones and leaves some out. D and trimming come from the DNA, and the V and J calls and clone size come from that table. The sample shows tens of thousands of clones, about four fifths of them seen only once. The receptor was isolated from an older woman with acute or convalescent COVID-19. The material sequenced was peripheral blood.

The CDR3 loop is CASRQGPNNEQFF. CDR3 coding DNA: TGTGCCAGCAGACAGGGGCCAAACAATGAGCAGTTCTTC. V and J are TRBV2 and TRBJ2-1; 7 bases align to TRBD1. The CDR3 extends over 13 amino acids. J gave up 5 bases and V 6 bases, and 4 bases lay outside the gene matches. Per germline, CDR1 SNHLY and CDR2 FYNNEI.